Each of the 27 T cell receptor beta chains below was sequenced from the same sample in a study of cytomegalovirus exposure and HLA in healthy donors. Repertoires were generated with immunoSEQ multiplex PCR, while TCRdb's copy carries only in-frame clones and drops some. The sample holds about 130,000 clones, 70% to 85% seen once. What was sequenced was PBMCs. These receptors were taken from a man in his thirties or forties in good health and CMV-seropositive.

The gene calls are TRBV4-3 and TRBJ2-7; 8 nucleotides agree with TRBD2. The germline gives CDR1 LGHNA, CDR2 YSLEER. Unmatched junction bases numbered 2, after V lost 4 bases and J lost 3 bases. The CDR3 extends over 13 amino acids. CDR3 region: CASSRGLDYEQYF. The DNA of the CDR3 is TGCGCCAGCAGCCGGGGACTAGACTACGAGCAGTACTTC.

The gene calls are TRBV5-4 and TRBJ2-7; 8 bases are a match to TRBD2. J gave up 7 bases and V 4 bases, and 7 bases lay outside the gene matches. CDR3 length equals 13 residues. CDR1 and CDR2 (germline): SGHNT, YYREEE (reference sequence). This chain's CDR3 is CASSRAGEWEQYF. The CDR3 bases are TGTGCCAGCAGCAGAGCGGGGGAGTGGGAGCAGTACTTC.

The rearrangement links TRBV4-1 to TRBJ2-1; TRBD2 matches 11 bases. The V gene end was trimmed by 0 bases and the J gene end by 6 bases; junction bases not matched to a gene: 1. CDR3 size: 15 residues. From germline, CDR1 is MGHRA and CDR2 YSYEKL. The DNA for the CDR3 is TGCGCCAGCAGCCAAGAGACTAGCGGGATCAATGAGCAGTTCTTC. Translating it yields CASSQETSGINEQFF.

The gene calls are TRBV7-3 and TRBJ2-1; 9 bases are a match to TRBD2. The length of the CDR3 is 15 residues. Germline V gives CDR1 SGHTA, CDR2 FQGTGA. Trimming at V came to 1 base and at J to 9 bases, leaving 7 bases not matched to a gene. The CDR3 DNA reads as TGTGCCAGCAGCTTAAGGGTGGGTAGCGGGAGTGAGCAGTTCTTC. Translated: CASSLRVGSGSEQFF.

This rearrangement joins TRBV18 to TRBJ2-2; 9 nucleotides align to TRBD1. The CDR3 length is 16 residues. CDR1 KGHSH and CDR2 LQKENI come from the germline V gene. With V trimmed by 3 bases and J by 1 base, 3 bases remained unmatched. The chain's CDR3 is CASSPRTGENTGELFF. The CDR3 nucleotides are TGTGCCAGCTCACCCAGGACAGGGGAGAACACCGGGGAGCTGTTTTTT.

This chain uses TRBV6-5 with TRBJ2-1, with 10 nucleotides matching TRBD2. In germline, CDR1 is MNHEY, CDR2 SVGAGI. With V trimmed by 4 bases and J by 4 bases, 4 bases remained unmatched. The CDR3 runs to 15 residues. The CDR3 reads CASSSLAGAYNEQFF. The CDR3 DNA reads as TGTGCCAGCAGTTCGCTAGCGGGGGCATACAATGAGCAGTTCTTC.

The CDR3, as DNA: TGTGCCAGCAGTTACTCGGAGGGCTCCTACGAGCAGTACTTC. Residues: CASSYSEGSYEQYF. The V and J genes are TRBV6-5 and TRBJ2-7, with TRBD2 as a possible D gene (6 bases). Germline assignment: CDR1 MNHEY and CDR2 SVGAGI. CDR3 length equals 14 residues. V dropped 0 bases and J dropped 0 bases, with 6 bases sitting between them.

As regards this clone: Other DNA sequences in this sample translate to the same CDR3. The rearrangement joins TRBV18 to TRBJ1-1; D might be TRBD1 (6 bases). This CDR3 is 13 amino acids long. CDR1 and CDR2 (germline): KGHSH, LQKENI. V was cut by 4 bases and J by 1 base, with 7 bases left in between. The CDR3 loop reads CASSQGQNTEAFF. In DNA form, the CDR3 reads TGTGCCAGCTCACAGGGACAGAACACTGAAGCTTTCTTT.

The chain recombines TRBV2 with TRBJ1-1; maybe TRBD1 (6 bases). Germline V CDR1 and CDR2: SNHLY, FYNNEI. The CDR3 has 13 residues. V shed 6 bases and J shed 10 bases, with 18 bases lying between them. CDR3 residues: CASRLTGQFGAFF. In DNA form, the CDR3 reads TGTGCCAGCAGGCTGACAGGTCAATTCGGAGCTTTCTTT.

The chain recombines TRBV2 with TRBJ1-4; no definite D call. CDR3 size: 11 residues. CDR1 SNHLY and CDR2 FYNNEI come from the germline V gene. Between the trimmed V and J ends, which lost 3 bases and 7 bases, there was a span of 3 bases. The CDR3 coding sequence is TGTGCCAGCAGTGACTTTGAAAAACTGTTTTTT. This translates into CASSDFEKLFF.

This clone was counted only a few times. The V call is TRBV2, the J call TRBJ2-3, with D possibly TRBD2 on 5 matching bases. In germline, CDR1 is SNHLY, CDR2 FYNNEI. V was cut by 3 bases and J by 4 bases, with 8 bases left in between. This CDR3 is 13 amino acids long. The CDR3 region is CASSDRRADTQYF. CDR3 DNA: TGTGCCAGCAGTGACCGGCGGGCAGATACGCAGTATTTT. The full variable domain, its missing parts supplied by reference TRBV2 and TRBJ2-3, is EPEVTQTPSHQVTQMGQEVILRCVPISNHLYFYWYRQILGQKVEFLVSFYNNEISEKSEIFDDQFSVERPDGSNFTLKIRSTKLEDSAMYFCASSDRRADTQYFGPGTRLTVL.

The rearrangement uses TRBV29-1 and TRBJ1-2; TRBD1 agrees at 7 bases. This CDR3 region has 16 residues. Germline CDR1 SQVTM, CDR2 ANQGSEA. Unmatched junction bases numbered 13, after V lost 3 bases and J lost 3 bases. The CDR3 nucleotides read TGCAGCGTTGACCGCTCCGAGACAGGGTCGGACTATGGCTACACCTTC. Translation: CSVDRSETGSDYGYTF.

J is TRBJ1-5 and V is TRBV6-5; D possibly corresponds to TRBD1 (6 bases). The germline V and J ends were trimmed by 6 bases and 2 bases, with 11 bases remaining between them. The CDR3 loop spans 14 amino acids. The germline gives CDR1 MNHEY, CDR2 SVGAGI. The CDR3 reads CASRLRGGNQPQHF. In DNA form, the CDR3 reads TGTGCCAGCAGGCTCAGGGGCGGCAATCAGCCCCAGCATTTT.

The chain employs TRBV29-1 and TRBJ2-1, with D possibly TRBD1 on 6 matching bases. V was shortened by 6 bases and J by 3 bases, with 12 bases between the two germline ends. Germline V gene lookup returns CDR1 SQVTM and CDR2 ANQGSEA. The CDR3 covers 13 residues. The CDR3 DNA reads TGCAGCGTCCGGGACACCCTCTACAATGAGCAGTTCTTC. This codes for CSVRDTLYNEQFF.

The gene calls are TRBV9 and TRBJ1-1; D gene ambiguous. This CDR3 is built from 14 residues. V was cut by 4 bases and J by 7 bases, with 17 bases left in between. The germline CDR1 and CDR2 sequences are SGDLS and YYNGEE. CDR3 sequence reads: CASSPSFGPGEAFF. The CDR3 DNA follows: TGTGCCAGCAGCCCCTCTTTCGGTCCGGGTGAAGCTTTCTTT.

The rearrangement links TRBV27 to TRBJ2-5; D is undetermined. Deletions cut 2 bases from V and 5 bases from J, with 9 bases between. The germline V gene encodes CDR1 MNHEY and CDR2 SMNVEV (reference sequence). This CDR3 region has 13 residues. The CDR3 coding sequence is TGTGCCAGCAGTTTAATCTGGCTGGAGACCCAGTACTTC. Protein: CASSLIWLETQYF.

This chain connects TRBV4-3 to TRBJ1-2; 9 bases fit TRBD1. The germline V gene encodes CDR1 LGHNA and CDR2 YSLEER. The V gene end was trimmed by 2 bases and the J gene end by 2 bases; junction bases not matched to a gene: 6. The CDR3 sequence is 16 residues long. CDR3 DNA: TGCGCCAGCAGCCAAACCAGGACAGGGGCGAACTATGGCTACACCTTC. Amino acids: CASSQTRTGANYGYTF.

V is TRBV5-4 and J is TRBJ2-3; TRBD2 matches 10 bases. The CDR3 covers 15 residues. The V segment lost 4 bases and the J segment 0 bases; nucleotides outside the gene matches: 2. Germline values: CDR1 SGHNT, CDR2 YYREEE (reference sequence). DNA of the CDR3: TGTGCCAGCAGCATTAGCGGGGGGAGCACAGATACGCAGTATTTT. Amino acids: CASSISGGSTDTQYF.

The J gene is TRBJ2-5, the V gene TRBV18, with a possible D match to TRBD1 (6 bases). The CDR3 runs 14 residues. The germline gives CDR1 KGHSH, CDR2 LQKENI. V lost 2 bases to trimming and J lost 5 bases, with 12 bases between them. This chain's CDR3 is CASSPGTPHETQYF. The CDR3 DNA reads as TGTGCCAGCTCACCAGGGACACCACACGAGACCCAGTACTTC. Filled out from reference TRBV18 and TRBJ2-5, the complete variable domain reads NAGVMQNPRHLVRRRGQEARLRCSPMKGHSHVYWYRQLPEEGLKFMVYLQKENIIDESGMPKERFSAEFPKEGPSILRIQQVVRGDSAAYFCASSPGTPHETQYFGPGTRLLVL.

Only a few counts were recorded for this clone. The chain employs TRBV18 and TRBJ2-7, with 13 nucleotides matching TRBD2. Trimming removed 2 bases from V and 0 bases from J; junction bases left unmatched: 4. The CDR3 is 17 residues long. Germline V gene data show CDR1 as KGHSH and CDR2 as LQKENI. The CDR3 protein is CASSPLLAGGSSYEQYF. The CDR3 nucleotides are TGTGCCAGCTCACCATTACTAGCGGGAGGGAGCTCCTACGAGCAGTACTTC.

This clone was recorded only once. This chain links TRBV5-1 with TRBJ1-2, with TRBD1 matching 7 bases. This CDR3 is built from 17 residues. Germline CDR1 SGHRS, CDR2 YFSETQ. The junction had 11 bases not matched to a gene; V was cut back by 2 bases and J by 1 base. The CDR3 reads CASSLISGTALNYGYTF. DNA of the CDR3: TGCGCCAGCAGCTTAATATCCGGGACAGCTCTTAACTATGGCTACACCTTC.

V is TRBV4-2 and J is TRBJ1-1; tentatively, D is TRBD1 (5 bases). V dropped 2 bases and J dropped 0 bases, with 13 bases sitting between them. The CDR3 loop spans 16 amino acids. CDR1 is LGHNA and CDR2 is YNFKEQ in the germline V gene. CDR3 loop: CASSQNEQEMNTEAFF. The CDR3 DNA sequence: TGTGCCAGCAGCCAAAACGAACAGGAGATGAACACTGAAGCTTTCTTT.

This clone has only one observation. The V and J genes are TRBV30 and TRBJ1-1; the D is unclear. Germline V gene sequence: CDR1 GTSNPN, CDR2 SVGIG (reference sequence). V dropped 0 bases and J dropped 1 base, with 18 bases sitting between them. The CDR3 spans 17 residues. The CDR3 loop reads CAWSVSGAGRPNTEAFF. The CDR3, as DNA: TGTGCCTGGAGTGTTTCAGGTGCTGGCAGGCCGAACACTGAAGCTTTCTTT. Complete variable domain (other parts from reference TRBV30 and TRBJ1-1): SQTIHQWPATLVQPVGSPLSLECTVEGTSNPNLYWYRQAAGRGLQLLFYSVGIGQISSEVPQNLSASRPQDRQFILSSKKLLLSDSGFYLCAWSVSGAGRPNTEAFFGQGTRLTVV.

The DNA of the CDR3 is TGTGCCAGCAGCGGCGGCCCTACAGGCGCGGAGACCCAGTACTTC. Amino acid sequence: CASSGGPTGAETQYF. The rearrangement uses TRBV5-4 and TRBJ2-5; tentatively, D is TRBD1 (5 bases). The CDR3 is 15 amino acids. Germline V gives CDR1 SGHNT, CDR2 YYREEE (reference sequence). V was shortened by 4 bases and J by 5 bases, with 18 bases between the two germline ends.

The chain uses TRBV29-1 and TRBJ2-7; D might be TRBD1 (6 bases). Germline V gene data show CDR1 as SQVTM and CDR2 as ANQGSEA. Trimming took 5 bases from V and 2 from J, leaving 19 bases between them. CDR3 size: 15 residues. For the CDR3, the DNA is TGCAGCGTTCTTCAGGGGCCACACGGACCCTACGAGCAGTACTTC. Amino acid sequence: CSVLQGPHGPYEQYF.

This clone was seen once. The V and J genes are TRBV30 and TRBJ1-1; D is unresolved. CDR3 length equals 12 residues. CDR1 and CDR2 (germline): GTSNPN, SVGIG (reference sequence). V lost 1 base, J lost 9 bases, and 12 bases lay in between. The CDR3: CAWSDLGRQAFF. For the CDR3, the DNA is TGTGCCTGGAGTGATTTGGGGAGACAAGCTTTCTTT.

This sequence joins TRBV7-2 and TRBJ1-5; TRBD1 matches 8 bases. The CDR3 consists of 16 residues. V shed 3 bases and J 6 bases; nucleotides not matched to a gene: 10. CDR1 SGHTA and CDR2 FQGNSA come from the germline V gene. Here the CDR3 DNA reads TGTGCCAGCAGCTTCTCCAGGGGGCTGGGGCGTCAGCCCCAGCATTTT. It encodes CASSFSRGLGRQPQHF.